This T cell receptor beta chain appears in the sequencing data of a study of cytomegalovirus exposure and HLA in healthy donors. Whole-study findings and limits: Some segments of the V type, notably TRBV6-2 and TRBV6-3, were excluded as indistinguishable. It was reported that TCR beta sequences correctly inferred the HLA-A and HLA-B alleles for most subjects. A later analysis showed that HLA-associated TCR beta chains had undergone more clonal expansion than equally common others.

On this clone itself: The antigen is unknown.

The PCR was carried out with 60 Vbeta primers and 13 Jbeta primers. Per the study methods: Later, an analysis found 80 million or so unique TCR beta chains, and about 10 million of these were shared. Profiling relied on immunoSEQ multiplex PCR, and the TCRdb table lists in-frame clones only, not all of them. The DNA was the basis for D and trimming; V, J and clone size are from that table. Among about 84,000 clones listed, around 66% were seen once. CDR1 LGHNA and CDR2 YSLEER come from the germline V gene. This CDR3 has 18 amino acids. Unmatched junction bases numbered 15, after V lost 4 bases and J lost 4 bases.

This sequence was found in a woman in her thirties or forties in good health and CMV-seropositive. The chain links TRBV4-3 to TRBJ2-7, with 11 bases fitting TRBD1. The source material was PBMCs. CDR3 loop: CASSLLLPGTGGVYEQYF. The CDR3 nucleotides are TGCGCCAGCAGCCTTTTACTCCCCGGGACAGGGGGAGTTTACGAGCAGTACTTC.